This T cell receptor (beta chain) was sequenced for a study of technical replicates of blood from a handful of donors. CDR1 and CDR2 (germline): KGHSH, LQKENI. Trimming shortened V by 3 bases and J by 5 bases, and 7 bases separated the two germline ends. The CDR3 has 12 residues. Using immunoSEQ multiplex PCR, the repertoire was profiled, and TCRdb retains in-frame clones only, with some absent. The sample has more than 60,000 clones, 95% seen once; the top ten hold 0.25%. J is TRBJ2-5 and V is TRBV18, with D perhaps matching TRBD2 (5 bases). This TCR came from a human donor in good health. The sample comprised T cells isolated from PBMCs. CDR3 DNA sequence: TGTGCCAGCTCACCTACTAGGGAGACCCAGTACTTC. Translated, it gives CASSPTRETQYF.